This T cell receptor (beta chain) was found in a study of blood T cell repertoires in COVID-19. The CDR3 runs 14 residues. Germline CDR1 MDHEN, CDR2 SYDVKM. With 6 bases removed from V and 2 bases from J, the gap between germline ends came to 13 bases. Repertoires were generated with immunoSEQ multiplex PCR, while TCRdb's copy carries only in-frame clones and drops some. The sample lists more than 200,000 clones, about nine tenths occurring once. The Seattle patients, enrolled during active infection, were followed longitudinally. The genes are TRBV28 and TRBJ1-1; D gene ambiguous. Sample: peripheral blood. The sequence was collected from a man aged 50-60 years with COVID-19, enrolled during active disease. The CDR3 loop is CASRTPGYNTEAFF. DNA for the CDR3: TGTGCCAGCAGAACCCCGGGTTATAACACTGAAGCTTTCTTT.